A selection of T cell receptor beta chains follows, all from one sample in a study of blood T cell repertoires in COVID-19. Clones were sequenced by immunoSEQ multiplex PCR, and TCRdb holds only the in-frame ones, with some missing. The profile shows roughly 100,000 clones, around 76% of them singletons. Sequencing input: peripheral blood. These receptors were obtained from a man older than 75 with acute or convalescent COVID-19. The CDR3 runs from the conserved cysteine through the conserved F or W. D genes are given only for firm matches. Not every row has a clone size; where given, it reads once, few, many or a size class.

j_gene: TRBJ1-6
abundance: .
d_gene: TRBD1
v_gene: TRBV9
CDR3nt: TGTGCCAGCAGCGTAGGGACAGGGGGTAGTTCACCCCTCCACTTT
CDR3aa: CASSVGTGGSSPLHF

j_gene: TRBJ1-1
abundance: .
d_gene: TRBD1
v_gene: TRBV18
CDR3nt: TGTGCCAGCTCACCACTTTCCGGGACAGGGCACACTGAAGCTTTCTTT
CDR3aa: CASSPLSGTGHTEAFF

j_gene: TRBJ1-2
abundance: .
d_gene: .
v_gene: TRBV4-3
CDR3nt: TGCGCCAGCAGCCAATTCTGGGGGGGCGACTATGGCTACACCTTC
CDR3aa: CASSQFWGGDYGYTF

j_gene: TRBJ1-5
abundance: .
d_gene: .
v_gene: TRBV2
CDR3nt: TGTGCCAGCAGTGATGGGGACTTAATTGTCAATCAGCCCCAGCATTTT
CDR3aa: CASSDGDLIVNQPQHF

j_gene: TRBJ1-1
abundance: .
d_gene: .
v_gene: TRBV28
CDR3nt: TGTGCCAGCAGTTTCAAGGGGATTAACACTGAAGCTTTCTTT
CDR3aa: CASSFKGINTEAFF

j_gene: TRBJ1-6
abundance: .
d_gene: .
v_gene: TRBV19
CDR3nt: TGTGCCAGTGGACTCTCTTATGACTCACCCCTCCACTTT
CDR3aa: CASGLSYDSPLHF

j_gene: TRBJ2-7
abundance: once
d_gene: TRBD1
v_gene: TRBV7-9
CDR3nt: TGTGCCAGCAGCTTAGCTCCCGGGACAGGGGGATTCAGTTCCTACGAGCAGTACTTC
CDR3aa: CASSLAPGTGGFSSYEQYF

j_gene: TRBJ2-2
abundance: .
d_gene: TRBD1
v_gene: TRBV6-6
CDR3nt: TGTGCCAGCAGTGACAGGGGCGGCGGGGAGCTGTTTTTT
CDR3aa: CASSDRGGGELFF

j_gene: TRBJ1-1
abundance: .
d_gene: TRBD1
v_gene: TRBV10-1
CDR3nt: TGCGCCAGCAGTCAAGACAGGGCGGCGGCTGAAGCTTTCTTT
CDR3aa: CASSQDRAAAEAFF

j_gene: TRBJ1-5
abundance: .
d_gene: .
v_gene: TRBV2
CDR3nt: TGTGCCAGCAGTGTGGAGGGGATTCAGCCCCAGCATTTT
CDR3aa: CASSVEGIQPQHF

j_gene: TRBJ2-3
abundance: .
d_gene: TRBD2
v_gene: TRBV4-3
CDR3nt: TGCGCCAGCAGCCACTCGGGGGGTGGAACAGATACGCAGTATTTT
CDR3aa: CASSHSGGGTDTQYF

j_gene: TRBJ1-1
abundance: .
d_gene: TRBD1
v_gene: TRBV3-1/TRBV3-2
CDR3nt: TGTGCCAGCAGCCCAATGTTGGGCAGGGGGGCCACTGAAGCTTTCTTT
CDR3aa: CASSPMLGRGATEAFF

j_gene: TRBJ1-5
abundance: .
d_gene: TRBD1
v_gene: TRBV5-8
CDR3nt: TGTGCCAGCAGCTTGTTCGGGACAGATAATCAGCCCCAGCATTTT
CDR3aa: CASSLFGTDNQPQHF

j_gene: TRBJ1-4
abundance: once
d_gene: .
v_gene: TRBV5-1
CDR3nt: TGCGCCAGCAGCTTGGGGCTAGCTCAAACGGGAAAACTGTTTTTT
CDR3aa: CASSLGLAQTGKLFF

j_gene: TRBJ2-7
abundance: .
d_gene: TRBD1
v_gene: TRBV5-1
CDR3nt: TGCGCCAGCAGCACGGGACAGGGGAAAGGGAACGAGCAGTACTTC
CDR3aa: CASSTGQGKGNEQYF

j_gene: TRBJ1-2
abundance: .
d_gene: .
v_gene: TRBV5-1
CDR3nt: TGCGCCAGCAGCTCGCTGATGGAGGGTGGAGGCTACACCTTC
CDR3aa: CASSSLMEGGGYTF

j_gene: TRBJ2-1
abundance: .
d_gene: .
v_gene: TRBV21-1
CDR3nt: TGTGCCAGCAGCAAAGCCACTAGCGGTTACAATGAGCAGTTCTTC
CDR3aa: CASSKATSGYNEQFF

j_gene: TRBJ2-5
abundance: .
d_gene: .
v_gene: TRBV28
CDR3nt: TGTGCCAGCAGTCCCCCCCCGCGCAGGGAAGAGACCCAGTACTTC
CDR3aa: CASSPPPRREETQYF

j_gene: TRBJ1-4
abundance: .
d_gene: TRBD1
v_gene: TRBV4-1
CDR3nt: TGCGCCAGCAGTCTTAGCGGGGGACAGGGGGCTGAAAAACTGTTTTTT
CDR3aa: CASSLSGGQGAEKLFF

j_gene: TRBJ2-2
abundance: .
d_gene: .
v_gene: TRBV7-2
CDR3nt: TGTGCCAGCAGAGCCCTTCCCGGAGCCGGGGAGCTGTTTTTT
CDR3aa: CASRALPGAGELFF

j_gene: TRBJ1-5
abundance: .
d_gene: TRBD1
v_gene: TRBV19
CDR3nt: TGTGCCAGTAAAACGACAGGGTTCGGCAATCAGCCCCAGCATTTT
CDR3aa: CASKTTGFGNQPQHF

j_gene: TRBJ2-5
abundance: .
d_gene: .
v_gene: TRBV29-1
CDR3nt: TGCAGCGTCATTAAGGGAAGGGGAGAGACCCAGTACTTC
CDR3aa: CSVIKGRGETQYF

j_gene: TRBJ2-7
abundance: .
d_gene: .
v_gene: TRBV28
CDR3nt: TGTGCCACCCAAAAAGAGGGCAACGAGCAGTACTTC
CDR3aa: CATQKEGNEQYF